Sequencing of this T cell receptor beta chain was carried out in a study of control samples from healthy donors and cancer patients (dated by TCRdb to about 2020). The CDR3 covers 14 residues, taking in both the cysteine and the valine. Only the CDR3 portion is preserved as DNA: 42 bases, with reading frame beginning at the first base. The germline V gene specifies SGHTA as CDR1 and FQGNSA as CDR2. V drops 1 base and J drops 2 bases, leaving 9 bases in between. Library generation was performed with the immunoSEQ multiplex PCR assay. TCRdb mirrors the immuneACCESS table, restricted to in-frame sequences. Some clones are absent from its copies; in checked studies, under half trace to an unresolved V gene, and the reason for the others is unknown. Across this sample there are approximately 120,000 clones, with around 89% seen only once. The top ten clones comprise around 17% of the sample. As to this clone: There is no known antigen for this receptor. The input lacks base qualities; no much larger clone sits a single base away.

The chain couples TRBV7-2 to TRBJ2-7; the D gene may be TRBD1 or TRBD2, since each aligns over 5 bases. This TCR was sampled from a woman aged 50 to 60 in good health. Specimen: blood. The encoded CDR3 is CASSLVSGPYEQYV. Read as DNA, the sequence is TGTGCCAGCAGCTTAGTCTCGGGACCCTACGAGCAGTACGTC.